A selection of T cell receptor beta chains follows, all from one sample in a study of T cell repertoires in cytomegalovirus infection. TCRdb recomputed calls from the reads with MiXCR, one row per CDR3 protein. The sample includes 450,000 to 550,000 distinct CDR3 sequences, about 15% seen only once; the top ten take roughly a quarter. Sequenced material: CD8+ T cells from PBMCs. The receptor source for this set is a human donor in good health (CMV status not recorded). Some clones in this sample may be carry-over from other donors' samples. Each CDR3 is given without its conserved first and last residue.

TRBJ2-1,TRBV20-1,SAPTSGGDLYNEQF
TRBJ1-2,TRBV6-5,ASSFRRTGSNYVYT
TRBJ1-5,TRBV6-4,ARTRGGRVHQPQH
TRBJ2-3,TRBV28,ASSLNLAGALDTQY
TRBJ1-1,TRBV28,ASSQRDRGPEKDTEAF
TRBJ1-2,TRBV7-9,ASSETGTVTNYGYT
TRBJ2-6,TRBV12-3/TRBV12-4,ASSLALIRANVLT
TRBJ2-7,TRBV29-1,SVEAGTPYEQY
TRBJ1-2,TRBV18,ASSPGRQQPNYGYT
TRBJ2-1,TRBV7-9,ASSRSLDNDEQF
TRBJ2-1,TRBV7-9,ASSLGSSGANNEQF
TRBJ2-2,TRBV6-5,ASSYSPYRDVGELF
TRBJ2-7,TRBV5-8,ASSPHTGTGGTARY
TRBJ2-1,TRBV6-5,ASSYSTSGDNEQF
TRBJ2-2,TRBV7-2,ASSLFPPDEWERAGELF
TRBJ2-7,TRBV20-1,SARGLDNYEQY
TRBJ1-2,TRBV28,ASSFTRGNGYT
TRBJ2-5,TRBV28,ASSSFSGREQETQY
TRBJ2-1,TRBV12-5,ASGLAGTGNYNEQF
TRBJ2-1,TRBV6-1,ASRFTGGAYNEQF
TRBJ2-7,TRBV20-1,SAPSQANTYEQY
TRBJ2-7,TRBV6-1,ASSDPSGGDEQY
TRBJ2-5,TRBV10-2,ASSGTGEKETQY
TRBJ2-7,TRBV19,ASSPRQGLPYEQY
TRBJ1-5,TRBV19,ASSKSTGNQPQH
TRBJ2-3,TRBV11-2,ASSLESVRGGRDTQY
TRBJ1-3,TRBV9,ASSVKWGNGNTIY
TRBJ2-7,TRBV6-2/TRBV6-3,ATKDGSYEQY
TRBJ2-2,TRBV7-2,ASSRPTSGSDTGELF
TRBJ2-1,TRBV9,ASSVGGGFYNDQF
TRBJ2-7,TRBV6-4,ASTGLAEGEQY
TRBJ2-7,TRBV27,ASSPYESSYEQY
TRBJ2-1,TRBV29-1,SAQTGGNHNEQF
TRBJ1-2,TRBV12-3/TRBV12-4,ASSLVTGSTGYT
TRBJ1-2,TRBV19,ATGDRAVRYGYT
TRBJ2-1,TRBV7-9,ASSLARAHYNEQF
TRBJ2-7,TRBV20-1,SHGRNRGSYEQY
TRBJ2-7,TRBV13,ASSLVGLGHSYEQY
TRBJ2-7,TRBV15,ATSDPRGSYEQY
TRBJ2-5,TRBV9,ASSPRTQETQY
TRBJ2-3,TRBV7-9,ASSLPSRGLSTDTQY
TRBJ2-2,TRBV7-9,ASSHASGELF
TRBJ2-7,TRBV2,ASSETQGQRDEQY